This is a list of T cell receptor beta chains from one sample in a study of tumor-infiltrating lymphocytes in oesophageal squamous cell carcinoma. TCRdb itself ran the PCR reads through MiXCR, one entry per CDR3 protein. The table includes roughly 9,000 distinct CDR3 sequences, just over 65% detected once. Specimen: esophageal tumor tissue. The source is a female donor with esophageal squamous cell carcinoma. The CDR3 runs from the conserved cysteine through the conserved F or W. The D gene is left open where the match is weak. Some rows have no size entry. The others give once, few or many, or a class for an expanded clone.

d_call j_call v_call clone_size cdr3_nt cdr3_aa
. TRBJ2-1 TRBV7-9 . TGTGCCAGCAGCCGAGGGTTGGACCGCGCACACAATGAGCAGTTCTTC CASSRGLDRAHNEQFF
. TRBJ2-5 TRBV7-6 few TGTGCCAGCAGCTTCGGGGCCATACAAGAGACCCAGTACTTC CASSFGAIQETQYF
TRBD2 TRBJ2-5 TRBV7-9 few TGTGCCAGCAGCCCCCCTTGGGGAGGGGAGACCCAGTACTTC CASSPPWGGETQYF
TRBD1 TRBJ1-1 TRBV6-1 few TGTGCCAGCAGTCTGCAGGGGGGGGTCACTGAAGCTTTCTTT CASSLQGGVTEAFF
. TRBJ2-7 TRBV7-2 . TGTGCCAGCAGCTTAGACAGCCCACCACTATACGAGCAGTACTTC CASSLDSPPLYEQYF
TRBD1 TRBJ2-7 TRBV7-2 few TGTGCCAGCAGCTTAAACAGGGGCCCCTACGAGCAGTACTTC CASSLNRGPYEQYF
. TRBJ2-3 TRBV7-9 medium-sized TGTGCCAGCAGCGATACAGGGTCCCCCGGGGATACGCAGTATTTT CASSDTGSPGDTQYF
. TRBJ2-7 TRBV27 . TGTGCCAGCAGTAGTGGGTCGGCCGCCTACGAGCAGTACTTC CASSSGSAAYEQYF
TRBD1 TRBJ1-5 TRBV6-2/TRBV6-3 once TGTGCCAGCAGTCAGGGACAGAACAATCAGCCCCAGCATTTT CASSQGQNNQPQHF
TRBD1 TRBJ2-7 TRBV7-7 . TGTGCCAGCAGCTTAAGGGCAGGGGGCGACTACGAGCAGTACTTC CASSLRAGGDYEQYF